Listed here is a single TCR beta chain. Its antigen is not identified. This record belongs to a study of shared clonotypes between healthy human individuals. The CDR3 spans 14 residues. Trimming took 6 bases from V and 10 from J; bases not matched to a gene: 14. In germline, CDR1 is MNHEY, CDR2 SVGAGI. Study-wide results and limits: Sharing across four donors was highest in naive CD4 (roughly 5%) and lowest in memory CD8 (approximately 0.4%). Generation probabilities of non-shared clonotypes were lower (relative to those shared by all four donors).

Original analysis: With immunoSEQ giving junction-only sequences and no quality scores, filtering differed. Assay: immunoSEQ multiplex PCR; the TCRdb copy retains only in-frame clones and omits some. D and trimming were read from the DNA, whereas the V and J calls and clone size are those reported in that table. This table holds over 2 million clones, 85% to 95% found once. This TCR was sampled from a man younger than 30 in good health. Sequenced material: naive CD4+ T cells sorted from blood. Regarding subset: CD45RA+ positively selected. The chain employs TRBV6-5 and TRBJ1-1, with 7 nucleotides matching TRBD1. CDR3: CASRTGTASTRAFF. CDR3 sequence (DNA): TGTGCCAGCAGGACCGGGACAGCCAGTACAAGAGCTTTCTTT.